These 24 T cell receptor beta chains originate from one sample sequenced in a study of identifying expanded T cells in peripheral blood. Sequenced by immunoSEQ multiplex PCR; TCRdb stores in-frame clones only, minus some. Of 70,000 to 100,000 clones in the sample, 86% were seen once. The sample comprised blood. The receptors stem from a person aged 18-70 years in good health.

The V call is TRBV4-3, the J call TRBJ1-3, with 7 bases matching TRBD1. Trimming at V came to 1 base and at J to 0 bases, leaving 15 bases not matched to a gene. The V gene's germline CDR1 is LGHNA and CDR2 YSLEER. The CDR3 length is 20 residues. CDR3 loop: CASSQARATGATSSGNTIYF. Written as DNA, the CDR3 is TGCGCCAGCAGCCAAGCACGAGCCACAGGGGCCACAAGCTCTGGAAACACCATATATTTT.

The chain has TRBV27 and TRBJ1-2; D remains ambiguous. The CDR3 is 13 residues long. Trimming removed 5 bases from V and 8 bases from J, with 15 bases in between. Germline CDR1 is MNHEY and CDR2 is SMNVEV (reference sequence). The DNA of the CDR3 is TGTGCCAGCAGTCTCTACAACGGAGGAGGCTACACCTTC. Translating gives CASSLYNGGGYTF.

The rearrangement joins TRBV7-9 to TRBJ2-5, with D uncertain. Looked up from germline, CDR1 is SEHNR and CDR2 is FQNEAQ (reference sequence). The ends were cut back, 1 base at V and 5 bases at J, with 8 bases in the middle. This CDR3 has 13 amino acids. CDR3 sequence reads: CASSLDLLETQYF. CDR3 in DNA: TGTGCCAGCAGCTTAGACCTCCTTGAGACCCAGTACTTC.

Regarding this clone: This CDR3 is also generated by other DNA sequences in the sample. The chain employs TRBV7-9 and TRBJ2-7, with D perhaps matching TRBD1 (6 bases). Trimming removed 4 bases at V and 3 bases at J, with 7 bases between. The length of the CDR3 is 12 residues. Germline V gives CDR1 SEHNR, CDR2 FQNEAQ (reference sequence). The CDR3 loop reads CASSSQGYEQYF. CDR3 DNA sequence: TGTGCCAGCAGCTCACAGGGCTACGAGCAGTACTTC.

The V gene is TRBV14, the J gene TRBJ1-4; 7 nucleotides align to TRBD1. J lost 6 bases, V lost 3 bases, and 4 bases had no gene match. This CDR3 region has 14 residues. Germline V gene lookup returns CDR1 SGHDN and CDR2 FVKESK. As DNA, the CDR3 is TGTGCCAGCAGCCAGACGACAGGGCATGAAAAACTGTTTTTT. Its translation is CASSQTTGHEKLFF.

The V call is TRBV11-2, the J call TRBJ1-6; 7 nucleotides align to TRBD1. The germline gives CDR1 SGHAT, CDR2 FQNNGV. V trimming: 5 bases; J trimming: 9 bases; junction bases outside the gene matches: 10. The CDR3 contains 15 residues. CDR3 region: CASSPTGDIGSPLHF. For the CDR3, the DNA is TGTGCCAGCAGCCCCACAGGGGACATTGGTTCACCCCTCCACTTT. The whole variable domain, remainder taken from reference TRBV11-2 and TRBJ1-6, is EAGVAQSPRYKIIEKRQSVAFWCNPISGHATLYWYQQILGQGPKLLIQFQNNGVVDDSQLPKDRFSAERLKGVDSTLKIQPAKLEDSAVYLCASSPTGDIGSPLHFGNGTRLTVT.

The CDR3: CASSPGQGAYNEQFF. Written as DNA, the CDR3 is TGTGCCAGCTCACCGGGACAGGGGGCCTACAATGAGCAGTTCTTC. This rearrangement joins TRBV18 to TRBJ2-1; 11 bases are shared with TRBD1. The length of the CDR3 is 15 residues. Trimming took 3 bases from V and 2 from J; bases not matched to a gene: 0. CDR1 and CDR2 from the germline V gene are KGHSH and LQKENI.

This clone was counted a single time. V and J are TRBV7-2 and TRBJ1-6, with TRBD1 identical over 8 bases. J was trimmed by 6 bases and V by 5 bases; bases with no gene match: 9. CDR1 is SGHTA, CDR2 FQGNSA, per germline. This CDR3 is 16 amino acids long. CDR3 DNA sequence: TGTGCCAGCAGCCATAGACAGGGGATGGGTAATTCACCCCTCCACTTT. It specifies CASSHRQGMGNSPLHF.

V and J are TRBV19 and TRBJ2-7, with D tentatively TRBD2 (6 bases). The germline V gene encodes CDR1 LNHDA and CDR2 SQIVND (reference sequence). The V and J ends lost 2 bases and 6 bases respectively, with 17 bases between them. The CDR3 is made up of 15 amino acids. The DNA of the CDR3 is TGTGCCAGTAGTATAACGGGGACTTTCCGGCCCGAGCAGTACTTC. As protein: CASSITGTFRPEQYF.

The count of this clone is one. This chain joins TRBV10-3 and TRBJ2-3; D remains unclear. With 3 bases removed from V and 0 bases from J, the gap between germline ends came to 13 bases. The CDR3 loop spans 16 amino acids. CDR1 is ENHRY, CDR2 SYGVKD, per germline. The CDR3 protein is CAISEPNTISTDTQYF. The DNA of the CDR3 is TGTGCCATCAGTGAACCGAACACAATTAGCACAGATACGCAGTATTTT.

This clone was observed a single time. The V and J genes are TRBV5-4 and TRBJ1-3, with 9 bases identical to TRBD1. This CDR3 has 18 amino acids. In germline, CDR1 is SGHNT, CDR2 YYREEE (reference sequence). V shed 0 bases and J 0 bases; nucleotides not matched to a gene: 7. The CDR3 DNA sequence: TGTGCCAGCAGCTTGGGTGGGACAGGGCCCCTCTCTGGAAACACCATATATTTT. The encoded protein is CASSLGGTGPLSGNTIYF.

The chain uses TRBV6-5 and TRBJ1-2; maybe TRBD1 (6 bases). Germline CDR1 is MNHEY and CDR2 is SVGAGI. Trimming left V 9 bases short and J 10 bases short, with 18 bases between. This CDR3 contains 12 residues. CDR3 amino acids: CASAQGGDDYTF. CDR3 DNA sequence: TGTGCCAGTGCACAGGGCGGGGATGACTACACCTTC.

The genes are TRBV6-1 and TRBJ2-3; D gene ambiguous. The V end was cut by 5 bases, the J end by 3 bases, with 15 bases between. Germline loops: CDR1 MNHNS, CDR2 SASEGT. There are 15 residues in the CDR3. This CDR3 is CASSLTRVRTDTQYF. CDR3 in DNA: TGTGCCAGCAGTCTTACACGAGTCCGAACAGATACGCAGTATTTT.

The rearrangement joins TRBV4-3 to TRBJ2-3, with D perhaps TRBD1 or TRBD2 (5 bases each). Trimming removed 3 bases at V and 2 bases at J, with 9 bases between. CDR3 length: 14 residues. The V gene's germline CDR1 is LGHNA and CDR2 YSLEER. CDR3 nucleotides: TGCGCCAGCAGCCACCGGGACCACACAGATACGCAGTATTTT. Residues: CASSHRDHTDTQYF.

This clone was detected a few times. CDR3 residues: CASSSRIAGLAVNEQFF. CDR3 in DNA: TGTGCCAGCAGCTCCCGTATTGCAGGACTAGCGGTAAATGAGCAGTTCTTC. V and J are TRBV13 and TRBJ2-1; 10 bases agree with TRBD2. Trimming removed 4 bases from V and 7 bases from J; junction bases left unmatched: 13. The CDR3 has 17 amino acids. Germline V CDR1 and CDR2: PRHDT, FYEKMQ (reference sequence). The full variable domain, its missing parts supplied by reference TRBV13 and TRBJ2-1, is AAGVIQSPRHLIKEKRETATLKCYPIPRHDTVYWYQQGPGQDPQFLISFYEKMQSDKGSIPDRFSAQQFSDYHSELNMSSLELGDSALYFCASSSRIAGLAVNEQFFGPGTRLTVL.

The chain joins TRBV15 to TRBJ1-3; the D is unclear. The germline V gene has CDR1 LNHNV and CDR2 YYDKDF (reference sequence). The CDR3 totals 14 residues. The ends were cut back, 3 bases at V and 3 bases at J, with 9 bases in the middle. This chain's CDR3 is CATSSPSGGNTIYF. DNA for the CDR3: TGTGCCACCAGCAGTCCCTCAGGTGGAAACACCATATATTTT.

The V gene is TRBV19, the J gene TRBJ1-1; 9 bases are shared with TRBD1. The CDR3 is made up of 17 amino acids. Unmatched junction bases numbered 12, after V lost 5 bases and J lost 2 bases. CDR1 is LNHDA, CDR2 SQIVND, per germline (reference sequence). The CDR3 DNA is TGTGCCAGTAGTCTACTCCCACTACAGGGGGCTAACACTGAAGCTTTCTTT. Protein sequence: CASSLLPLQGANTEAFF.

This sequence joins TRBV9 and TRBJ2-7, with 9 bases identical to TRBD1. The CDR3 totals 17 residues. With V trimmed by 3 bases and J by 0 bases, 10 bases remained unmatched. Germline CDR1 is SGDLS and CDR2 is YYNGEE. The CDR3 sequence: CASSDETTGGPSYEQYF. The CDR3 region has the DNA TGTGCCAGCAGCGACGAAACGACAGGGGGGCCCTCCTACGAGCAGTACTTC. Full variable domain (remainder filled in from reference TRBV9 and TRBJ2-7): DSGVTQTPKHLITATGQRVTLRCSPRSGDLSVYWYQQSLDQGLQFLIQYYNGEERAKGNILERFSAQQFPDLHSELNLSSLELGDSALYFCASSDETTGGPSYEQYFGPGTRLTVT.

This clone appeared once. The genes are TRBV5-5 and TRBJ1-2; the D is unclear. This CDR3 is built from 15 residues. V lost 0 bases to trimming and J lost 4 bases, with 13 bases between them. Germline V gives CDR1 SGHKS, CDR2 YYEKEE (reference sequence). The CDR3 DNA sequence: TGTGCCAGCAGCTTGGCACAGCCTGTTATCTATGGCTACACCTTC. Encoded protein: CASSLAQPVIYGYTF.

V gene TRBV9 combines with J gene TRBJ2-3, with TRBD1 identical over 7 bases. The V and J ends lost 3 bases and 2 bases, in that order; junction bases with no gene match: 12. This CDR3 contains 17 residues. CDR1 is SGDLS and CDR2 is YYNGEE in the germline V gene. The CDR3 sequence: CASSERATGHYTDTQYF. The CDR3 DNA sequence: TGTGCCAGCAGCGAACGGGCGACAGGGCATTACACAGATACGCAGTATTTT.

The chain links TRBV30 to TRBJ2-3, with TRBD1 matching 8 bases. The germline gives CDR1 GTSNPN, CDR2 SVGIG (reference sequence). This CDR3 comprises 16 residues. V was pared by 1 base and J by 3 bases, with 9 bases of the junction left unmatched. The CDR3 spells CAWSAPGTGSTDTQYF. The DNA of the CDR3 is TGTGCCTGGAGTGCCCCAGGGACAGGTTCGACAGATACGCAGTATTTT.

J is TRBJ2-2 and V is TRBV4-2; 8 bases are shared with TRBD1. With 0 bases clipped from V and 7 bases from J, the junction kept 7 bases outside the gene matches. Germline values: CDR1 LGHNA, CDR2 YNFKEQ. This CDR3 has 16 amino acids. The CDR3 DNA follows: TGTGCCAGCAGCCAAGAGGCTAGGACAGGGATCGGGGAGCTGTTTTTT. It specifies CASSQEARTGIGELFF.

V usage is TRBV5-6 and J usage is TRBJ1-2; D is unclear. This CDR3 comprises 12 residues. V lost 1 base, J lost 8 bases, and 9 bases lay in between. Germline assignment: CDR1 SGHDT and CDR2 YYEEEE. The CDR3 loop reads CASSLRAGGYTF. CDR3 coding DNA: TGTGCCAGCAGCTTGAGGGCGGGGGGCTACACCTTC.

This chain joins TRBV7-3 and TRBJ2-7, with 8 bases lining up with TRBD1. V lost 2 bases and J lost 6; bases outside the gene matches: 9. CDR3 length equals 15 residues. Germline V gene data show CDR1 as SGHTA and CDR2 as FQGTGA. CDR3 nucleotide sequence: TGTGCCAGCAGCTTACTAGGACAGGGCTCGGGCGAGCAGTACTTC. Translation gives CASSLLGQGSGEQYF.